This paragraph covers one TCR beta chain sequence. Its specificity is not known. Vbeta (60) and Jbeta (13) primers were used in the PCR. Using immunoSEQ multiplex PCR, the repertoire was profiled, and TCRdb retains in-frame clones only, with some absent. The table records more than 95,000 clones, around 74% of them present only once. The data were obtained in a study of cytomegalovirus exposure and HLA in healthy donors. Overall study results and limits: Some public TCRs appeared in many individuals, while most sequences were rare. Researchers reported in a later analysis that a missense DCLRE1C variant was tied to TCR beta V- and J-gene trimming.

The germline V gene encodes CDR1 LGHNT and CDR2 FRNRAP. This CDR3 contains 16 residues. The junction had 10 bases not matched to a gene; V was cut back by 3 bases and J by 7 bases. V is TRBV12-5 and J is TRBJ1-4, with TRBD1 identical over 8 bases. This TCR was sampled from a woman in her forties or fifties in good health and CMV-seropositive. Material for sequencing was PBMCs. CDR3 protein: CASGFSQGALGEKLFF. DNA for the CDR3: TGTGCTAGTGGTTTCTCGCAGGGGGCCCTCGGTGAAAAACTGTTTTTT.